The rows below give T cell receptor beta chains drawn from one sample of a study of T cell repertoires in cytomegalovirus infection. Which antigens these TCRs recognize remains unknown. TCRdb re-analysed the reads in MiXCR, keeping a single row per CDR3 protein. The table shows 570,000 or so distinct CDR3 sequences, with over 35% occurring only once. The material sequenced was cultured PBMCs, taken from culture after CMV antigen stimulation. The receptors derive from a human donor in good health (CMV status not recorded). Some clones in this sample may be carry-over from other donors' samples. Each CDR3 is given with its conserved first and last residue. The order of the fields is CDR3 length, D gene, clone size, J gene, V gene, CDR3 protein, CDR3 DNA. The D gene is left open where the match is weak. Expanded clones are given a class, and other clones once, few, many or no size at all.

CDR3 length: 15; D gene: .; clone size: few; J gene: TRBJ2-7; V gene: TRBV7-8; CDR3 protein: CASSLSGQEAYEQYF; CDR3 DNA: TGTGCCAGCAGCTTATCTGGGCAGGAGGCCTACGAGCAGTACTTC
CDR3 length: 15; D gene: .; clone size: .; J gene: TRBJ2-4; V gene: TRBV28; CDR3 protein: CASSSPGTVDDIQYF; CDR3 DNA: TGTGCCAGCAGCTCGCCCGGGACGGTCGACGACATTCAGTACTTC
CDR3 length: 14; D gene: .; clone size: .; J gene: TRBJ2-2; V gene: TRBV10-3; CDR3 protein: CAITPDRNTGELFF; CDR3 DNA: TGTGCCATCACCCCGGACAGGAACACCGGGGAGCTGTTTTTT
CDR3 length: 14; D gene: .; clone size: few; J gene: TRBJ2-2; V gene: TRBV11-2; CDR3 protein: CASSPRYDTGELFF; CDR3 DNA: TGTGCCAGCAGCCCAAGATATGACACCGGGGAGCTGTTTTTT
CDR3 length: 17; D gene: .; clone size: .; J gene: TRBJ1-6; V gene: TRBV4-2; CDR3 protein: CASSQDPGAGAFSPLHF; CDR3 DNA: TGTGCCAGCAGCCAAGACCCGGGGGCAGGAGCCTTTTCACCCCTCCACTTT
CDR3 length: 14; D gene: .; clone size: .; J gene: TRBJ1-4; V gene: TRBV28; CDR3 protein: CASSLRMANEKLFF; CDR3 DNA: TGTGCCAGCAGTTTGCGGATGGCTAATGAAAAACTGTTTTTT
CDR3 length: 10; D gene: .; clone size: few; J gene: TRBJ2-5; V gene: TRBV7-2; CDR3 protein: CASSSSTQYF; CDR3 DNA: TGTGCCAGCAGCTCTTCGACCCAGTACTTC
CDR3 length: 13; D gene: TRBD1; clone size: .; J gene: TRBJ1-4; V gene: TRBV25-1; CDR3 protein: CASSRGLGEKLFF; CDR3 DNA: TGTGCCAGCAGCAGGGGGCTTGGGGAAAAACTGTTTTTT
CDR3 length: 15; D gene: .; clone size: once; J gene: TRBJ1-2; V gene: TRBV7-4; CDR3 protein: CASSLEFYGSGGYTF; CDR3 DNA: TGTGCCAGCAGCTTAGAGTTTTACGGGAGTGGAGGCTACACCTTC
CDR3 length: 13; D gene: TRBD2; clone size: .; J gene: TRBJ2-5; V gene: TRBV6-6; CDR3 protein: CASSEERGETQYF; CDR3 DNA: TGTGCCAGCAGTGAGGAGCGGGGGGAGACCCAGTACTTC
CDR3 length: 15; D gene: .; clone size: .; J gene: TRBJ1-4; V gene: TRBV4-2; CDR3 protein: CASSQDPAWDEKLFF; CDR3 DNA: TGTGCCAGCAGCCAAGATCCGGCTTGGGATGAAAAACTGTTTTTT
CDR3 length: 15; D gene: TRBD1; clone size: few; J gene: TRBJ2-1; V gene: TRBV7-6; CDR3 protein: CASSLGTGPWGEQFF; CDR3 DNA: TGTGCCAGCAGCTTAGGGACAGGGCCATGGGGTGAGCAGTTCTTC
CDR3 length: 16; D gene: TRBD2; clone size: few; J gene: TRBJ2-7; V gene: TRBV2; CDR3 protein: CASSGLGLEGLYEQYF; CDR3 DNA: TGTGCCAGCAGTGGATTGGGACTAGAGGGCCTCTACGAGCAGTACTTC
CDR3 length: 14; D gene: .; clone size: .; J gene: TRBJ1-3; V gene: TRBV7-2; CDR3 protein: CASSSRTVGNTIYF; CDR3 DNA: TGTGCCAGCAGCTCCCGGACAGTCGGAAACACCATATATTTT
CDR3 length: 14; D gene: TRBD2; clone size: .; J gene: TRBJ2-7; V gene: TRBV7-2; CDR3 protein: CASSLVPNGGEQYF; CDR3 DNA: TGTGCCAGCAGCTTAGTACCTAACGGGGGGGAGCAGTACTTC
CDR3 length: 14; D gene: TRBD2; clone size: .; J gene: TRBJ2-7; V gene: TRBV7-2; CDR3 protein: CASSLGPWGGEQYF; CDR3 DNA: TGTGCCAGCAGCTTAGGTCCTTGGGGGGGTGAGCAGTACTTC
CDR3 length: 15; D gene: TRBD1; clone size: .; J gene: TRBJ2-7; V gene: TRBV7-6; CDR3 protein: CASSLETGGRYEQYF; CDR3 DNA: TGTGCCAGCAGCTTAGAGACAGGGGGCAGGTACGAGCAGTACTTC
CDR3 length: 16; D gene: .; clone size: once; J gene: TRBJ1-2; V gene: TRBV9; CDR3 protein: CASSESGGFSLYGYTF; CDR3 DNA: TGTGCCAGCAGCGAATCTGGAGGGTTTTCCCTCTATGGCTACACCTTC
CDR3 length: 14; D gene: TRBD2; clone size: .; J gene: TRBJ2-7; V gene: TRBV7-2; CDR3 protein: CASSLSGRGNEQYF; CDR3 DNA: TGTGCCAGCAGCCTTAGCGGGAGGGGCAACGAGCAGTACTTC
CDR3 length: 15; D gene: .; clone size: .; J gene: TRBJ1-4; V gene: TRBV2; CDR3 protein: CASKGDRTRGEKLFF; CDR3 DNA: TGTGCCAGCAAGGGAGACAGGACGAGGGGTGAAAAACTGTTTTTT
CDR3 length: 15; D gene: TRBD2; clone size: few; J gene: TRBJ2-1; V gene: TRBV20-1; CDR3 protein: CSALTSGSSYNEQFF; CDR3 DNA: TGCAGTGCTTTGACTAGCGGGAGCTCCTACAATGAGCAGTTCTTC
CDR3 length: 14; D gene: .; clone size: many; J gene: TRBJ2-6; V gene: TRBV7-8; CDR3 protein: CASSYYSGANVLTF; CDR3 DNA: TGTGCCAGCAGCTATTACTCTGGGGCCAACGTCCTGACTTTC
CDR3 length: 11; D gene: .; clone size: .; J gene: TRBJ2-7; V gene: TRBV6-2/TRBV6-3; CDR3 protein: CASRDGSEQYF; CDR3 DNA: TGTGCCAGCAGGGACGGGAGTGAGCAGTACTTC
CDR3 length: 14; D gene: TRBD2; clone size: .; J gene: TRBJ2-5; V gene: TRBV7-2; CDR3 protein: CASSLFSGLETQYF; CDR3 DNA: TGTGCCAGCAGCTTGTTTAGCGGGCTAGAGACCCAGTACTTC
CDR3 length: 16; D gene: TRBD1; clone size: few; J gene: TRBJ2-5; V gene: TRBV10-1; CDR3 protein: CASSESWTGGQETQYF; CDR3 DNA: TGCGCCAGCAGTGAGTCCTGGACAGGCGGTCAAGAGACCCAGTACTTC